This is a list of T cell receptor beta chains from one sample in a study of blood T cell repertoires in COVID-19. Here immunoSEQ multiplex PCR was the method, and the copy in TCRdb shows in-frame clones only, minus some. There are around 300,000 clones in the sample; roughly 89% occur only once, and roughly 2.1% lies in the top ten. Source material: peripheral blood. Source of these receptors: a man aged 50-59 years with acute or convalescent COVID-19. The CDR3 runs from the conserved cysteine through the conserved F or W. The D gene is left open where the match is weak. Clone size appears in some rows only: once, few, many, or a class for an expanded clone.

clone_size j_call d_call v_call cdr3_aa cdr3_nt
once TRBJ1-1 TRBD1 TRBV2 CASKGDSLNTEAFF TGTGCCAGCAAAGGGGACAGCTTGAACACTGAAGCTTTCTTT
- TRBJ2-2 - TRBV5-4 CASSLDSGSTGELFF TGTGCCAGCAGCTTGGATAGTGGGAGCACCGGGGAGCTGTTTTTT
- TRBJ2-7 - TRBV2 CASSYQEGRYEQYF TGTGCCAGCAGTTATCAGGAGGGGCGGTACGAGCAGTACTTC
- TRBJ1-6 - TRBV12-3/TRBV12-4 CASSLVGNSPLHF TGTGCCAGCAGTTTAGTCGGGAACTCACCCCTCCACTTT
- TRBJ2-1 - TRBV7-9 CASSLGLGDNEQFF TGTGCCAGCAGCTTAGGACTTGGCGACAATGAGCAGTTCTTC
- TRBJ1-2 TRBD1 TRBV7-2 CASSFSGQGVGGYTF TGTGCCAGCAGCTTCTCGGGACAGGGGGTAGGAGGCTACACCTTC
- TRBJ1-2 TRBD1 TRBV6-5 CATGGGTAGGYTF TGTGCCACTGGAGGGGGGACAGCGGGTGGCTACACCTTC
- TRBJ2-1 TRBD1 TRBV7-2 CASSYGQGGNEQFF TGTGCCAGCAGCTACGGACAGGGGGGCAATGAGCAGTTCTTC
once TRBJ2-7 - TRBV4-1 CASSQGWASAYEQYF TGCGCCAGCAGCCAAGGATGGGCTTCGGCCTACGAGCAGTACTTC
- TRBJ1-2 - TRBV7-9 CATTPWPEDYGYTF TGTGCCACCACACCCTGGCCTGAGGACTATGGCTACACCTTC
- TRBJ2-7 - TRBV13 CASSTGNSYEQYF TGTGCCAGCAGCACAGGGAACTCCTACGAGCAGTACTTC
- TRBJ2-7 - TRBV7-2 CASSLQWLSAGEQYF TGTGCCAGCAGCTTACAGTGGCTTTCTGCGGGGGAGCAGTACTTC
- TRBJ2-7 TRBD2 TRBV4-1 CASSRLGLAGDEQYF TGCGCCAGCAGCCGGCTGGGACTAGCGGGGGACGAGCAGTACTTC
once TRBJ2-3 TRBD1 TRBV6-4 CASSPTGIGTDTQYF TGTGCCAGCAGTCCGACAGGGATTGGCACAGATACGCAGTATTTT
- TRBJ1-6 TRBD1 TRBV9 CASSVAGGESPLHF TGTGCCAGCAGCGTAGCAGGGGGTGAATCACCCCTCCACTTT
- TRBJ2-5 TRBD2 TRBV3-1/TRBV3-2 CASSPSIAGRQETQYF TGTGCCAGCAGCCCCTCAATAGCGGGGCGCCAAGAGACCCAGTACTTC
- TRBJ2-3 - TRBV6-2/TRBV6-3 CASSYFGGWGTDTQYF TGTGCCAGCAGTTACTTTGGGGGGTGGGGCACAGATACGCAGTATTTT
- TRBJ2-7 TRBD1 TRBV3-1/TRBV3-2 CASSSRAGQGYEQYF TGTGCCAGCAGCTCTAGAGCGGGACAGGGCTACGAGCAGTACTTC
- TRBJ1-1 - TRBV12-3/TRBV12-4 CASSHGQTEAFF TGTGCCAGCAGTCACGGACAGACTGAAGCTTTCTTT
once TRBJ1-6 - TRBV2 CASSAQGMNNSPLHF TGTGCCAGCAGCGCCCAGGGTATGAATAATTCACCCCTCCACTTT
- TRBJ2-3 TRBD1 TRBV6-5 CATTRQGNPDTQYF TGTGCCACCACAAGACAGGGAAATCCAGATACGCAGTATTTT
- TRBJ2-3 TRBD2 TRBV3-1/TRBV3-2 CASSQVITSGGLTDTQYF TGTGCCAGCAGCCAAGTGATTACTAGCGGGGGTCTCACAGATACGCAGTATTTT
- TRBJ1-4 - TRBV18 CASSSIQGEKLFF TGTGCCAGCTCATCTATACAGGGAGAAAAACTGTTTTTT
- TRBJ1-6 TRBD1 TRBV10-1 CASRGQENSPLHF TGCGCCAGTAGGGGACAGGAAAATTCACCCCTCCACTTT
few TRBJ1-4 - TRBV7-2 CASSLADRNNEKLFF TGTGCCAGCAGCTTAGCTGACAGGAACAATGAAAAACTGTTTTTT
- TRBJ2-5 TRBD2 TRBV5-1 CASSPGTSGETQYF TGCGCCAGCAGCCCTGGGACTAGCGGTGAGACCCAGTACTTC
- TRBJ2-7 - TRBV28 CASIDLAGRGRNEQYF TGTGCCAGCATTGATTTGGCGGGTCGGGGAAGGAACGAGCAGTACTTC
- TRBJ1-2 TRBD1 TRBV2 CASSELAGGYGYTF TGTGCCAGCAGTGAATTGGCAGGGGGCTATGGCTACACCTTC
- TRBJ2-3 - TRBV9 CASSVGGPSTDTQYF TGTGCCAGCAGCGTAGGGGGGCCAAGCACAGATACGCAGTATTTT
- TRBJ1-1 - TRBV19 CASSIAPGRGTEAFF TGTGCCAGTAGTATAGCCCCAGGGAGGGGCACTGAAGCTTTCTTT
- TRBJ1-2 - TRBV7-3 CASSPGTLGGYTF TGTGCCAGCAGCCCAGGGACACTAGGTGGCTACACCTTC
- TRBJ2-2 TRBD1 TRBV6-5 CASTKDRGFTGELFF TGTGCCAGCACTAAGGACAGGGGGTTCACCGGGGAGCTGTTTTTT
- TRBJ1-2 - TRBV20-1 CSAEGHGYTF TGCAGTGCGGAGGGCCATGGCTACACCTTC
- TRBJ2-3 - TRBV19 CASPEVGGRGTDTQYF TGTGCCAGTCCAGAAGTGGGGGGGCGGGGCACAGATACGCAGTATTTT
- TRBJ2-5 TRBD2 TRBV9 CASNPSGGQETQYF TGTGCCAGCAACCCCAGCGGGGGTCAAGAGACCCAGTACTTC
once TRBJ1-1 TRBD1 TRBV10-3 CAIRSGTEKTEAFF TGTGCCATCCGCTCCGGGACAGAGAAAACTGAAGCTTTCTTT
once TRBJ2-5 TRBD1 TRBV24-1 CATSEPRTGGETQYF TGTGCCACCAGTGAACCGAGGACAGGCGGGGAGACCCAGTACTTC
- TRBJ2-5 TRBD2 TRBV7-3 CASSPAGGPETQYF TGTGCCAGCAGCCCTGCGGGGGGCCCGGAGACCCAGTACTTC
- TRBJ1-3 TRBD1 TRBV5-1 CASSLAGQQLFSGNTIYF TGCGCCAGCAGCTTGGCGGGACAGCAATTGTTCTCTGGAAACACCATATATTTT
- TRBJ1-1 - TRBV27 CASSIFSGPTMNTEAFF TGTGCCAGCAGTATTTTCTCCGGGCCGACTATGAACACTGAAGCTTTCTTT
- TRBJ2-1 - TRBV21-1 CASSQDWTSTYNEQFF TGTGCCAGCAGTCAAGACTGGACTAGCACCTACAATGAGCAGTTCTTC
- TRBJ1-2 - TRBV2 CASSDGQARGYTF TGTGCCAGCAGTGATGGGCAGGCGCGTGGCTACACCTTC
- TRBJ1-5 - TRBV6-2/TRBV6-3 CASSLGGVQPQHF TGTGCCAGCAGCCTGGGGGGGGTACAGCCCCAGCATTTT
- TRBJ2-1 TRBD2 TRBV7-9 CASSPRTSGGNEQFF TGTGCCAGCAGCCCTCGGACTAGCGGGGGAAATGAGCAGTTCTTC
- TRBJ1-5 - TRBV27 CASSSRDTFEPQHF TGTGCCAGCAGTAGCAGGGACACCTTTGAGCCCCAGCATTTT
- TRBJ2-2 TRBD1 TRBV11-2 CASSLGTGVGTGELFF TGTGCCAGCAGCTTAGGGACAGGGGTTGGGACCGGGGAGCTGTTTTTT
once TRBJ2-7 - TRBV11-3 CASSLSGSPTYEQYF TGTGCCAGCAGCTTATCCGGGAGCCCAACCTACGAGCAGTACTTC
- TRBJ1-5 - TRBV19 CASSTLKGNSNQPQHF TGTGCCAGTAGTACCTTAAAGGGGAATAGCAATCAGCCCCAGCATTTT
- TRBJ2-7 TRBD1 TRBV5-4 CASSWAGQASQYF TGTGCCAGCAGCTGGGCGGGACAGGCTAGTCAATACTTC
- TRBJ2-5 - TRBV19 CASSSQGGETQYF TGTGCCAGTAGTAGTCAGGGCGGAGAGACCCAGTACTTC
- TRBJ1-1 TRBD1 TRBV5-1 CASRGQGARTEAFF TGCGCCAGCCGAGGGCAGGGGGCGAGGACTGAAGCTTTCTTT
- TRBJ2-7 - TRBV10-3 CAISESSEQEQYF TGTGCCATCAGTGAGTCGTCGGAGCAGGAGCAGTACTTC
- TRBJ1-1 - TRBV5-1 CASSLVQESFMNTEAFF TGCGCCAGCAGCTTGGTACAGGAGAGTTTTATGAACACTGAAGCTTTCTTT
- TRBJ1-2 - TRBV18 CASSPNPGRSANYGYTF TGTGCCAGCTCACCAAATCCAGGCAGGTCAGCTAACTATGGCTACACCTTC
once TRBJ2-2 TRBD1 TRBV10-3 CAIGDRGNTGELFF TGTGCCATCGGGGACAGGGGGAACACCGGGGAGCTGTTTTTT